This TCR beta chain was captured in a study of OX40 agonist ivuxolimab in advanced cancers. Details on this clone: Its target is not known.

Trimming took off 2 bases at V and 7 bases at J, with 11 bases between the two ends. The CDR3 runs 13 residues. Germline V gene lookup returns CDR1 MNHNS and CDR2 SASEGT. Data came from immunoSEQ multiplex PCR; TCRdb stores just in-frame clones and leaves some out. The data show approximately 47,000 clones, about 81% seen once. Blood draws occurred at baseline, cycle 4 day 1, and cycle 7 day 1. Study results and limitations: Low normalized T-cell clonal expansion was additionally recorded for some nonresponders.

The sequence was obtained from an adult with an advanced solid tumor such as melanoma, head and neck, liver or kidney cancer. Material: CD4+ or CD8+ T cells sorted from blood, obtained in a trial of the OX40 agonist ivuxolimab. The chain joins TRBV6-1 to TRBJ1-2; D unresolved. CDR3 DNA: TGTGCCAGCAGTGAAAATCCCGGTAGTGGCTACACCTTC. Its translation is CASSENPGSGYTF.